This T cell receptor beta chain was sequenced in a study of blood T cell repertoires in COVID-19. V was clipped by 8 bases and J by 3 bases, with 14 bases between them. In germline, CDR1 is SGHTA, CDR2 FQGNSA. This CDR3 region has 13 residues. As processed by the authors: Quantification of nucleated cells was approximated via reference gene primer amplification. Produced via immunoSEQ multiplex PCR; TCRdb's table is partial and in-frame only. V and J calls plus clone size are reproduced from that table; the DNA served to infer D and trimming. The sample includes 80,000 to 100,000 clones, 80% of them seen just once.

Sequencing input: peripheral blood. This receptor was taken from a human donor in a cohort sampled during active COVID-19. The rearrangement uses TRBV7-2 and TRBJ2-7; a possible D gene is TRBD2 (6 bases). The CDR3 nucleotides are TGTGCCAGCCGCGGGACGGAGAGCTACGAGCAGTACTTC. Encoded protein: CASRGTESYEQYF.